A single sample gave rise to the 19 T cell receptor beta chains below, sequenced in a study of Ad26.COV2.S vaccination and SARS-CoV-2 variants. The treatment was: roughly 20 received Ad26.COV2.S at low or high dose, single or two shots; about 5 received placebo; per-sample allocation not given. Day 63 after the first injection of vaccine or placebo was the sampling time. Repertoires were generated with immunoSEQ multiplex PCR, while TCRdb's copy carries only in-frame clones and drops some. The sample gives roughly 300,000 clones, 88% of which show up once; 6.4% is in the top ten. Sequencing was performed on peripheral blood, taken in a trial of Ad26.COV2.S vaccine versus placebo. The receptors derive from a person between 18 and 60 years old who received the Ad26.COV2.S COVID-19 vaccine or a placebo.

This rearrangement joins TRBV20-1 to TRBJ2-1; TRBD2 matches 9 bases. V was pared by 3 bases and J by 8 bases, with 8 bases of the junction left unmatched. Germline V gene data show CDR1 as DFQATT and CDR2 as SNEGSKA (reference sequence). This CDR3 comprises 14 residues. CDR3 in amino acids: CSASRSGSGDEQFF. In nucleotides, the CDR3 is TGCAGTGCTAGTCGTAGCGGGAGTGGGGATGAGCAGTTCTTC.

V is TRBV27 and J is TRBJ1-2; D is uncertain. This CDR3 has 13 amino acids. Germline V gene lookup returns CDR1 MNHEY and CDR2 SMNVEV (reference sequence). V lost 3 bases and J 7 bases, leaving 12 bases between the germline ends. The CDR3 nucleotides read TGTGCCAGCAGTTTGGAAGGGTTTCGTGGCTACACCTTC. Its protein is CASSLEGFRGYTF.

The CDR3 sequence: CASSLGGEETQYF. CDR3 coding DNA: TGTGCCAGCAGCTTAGGGGGGGAAGAGACCCAGTACTTC. The V and J genes are TRBV7-6 and TRBJ2-5; D might be TRBD2 (6 bases). V shed 1 base and J shed 3 bases, with 6 bases lying between them. CDR3 length equals 13 residues. CDR1 and CDR2 from the germline V gene are SGHVS and FNYEAQ. The whole variable domain, filled in from reference TRBV7-6 and TRBJ2-5, reads GAGVSQSPRYKVTKRGQDVALRCDPISGHVSLYWYRQALGQGPEFLTYFNYEAQQDKSGLPNDRFSAERPEGSISTLTIQRTEQRDSAMYRCASSLGGEETQYFGPGTRLLVL.

The chain combines TRBV19 with TRBJ1-1; D is ambiguous. V was cut by 3 bases and J by 10 bases, with 15 bases left in between. The CDR3 contains 13 residues. The germline V gene encodes CDR1 LNHDA and CDR2 SQIVND (reference sequence). The CDR3 DNA is TGTGCCAGTAGTATCAATCGTCAGTCAGCAGCTTTCTTT. This gives the protein CASSINRQSAAFF. Using reference TRBV19 and TRBJ1-1 for the parts outside the CDR3, the full variable domain is DGGITQSPKYLFRKEGQNVTLSCEQNLNHDAMYWYRQDPGQGLRLIYYSQIVNDFQKGDIAEGYSVSREKKESFPLTVTSAQKNPTAFYLCASSINRQSAAFFGQGTRLTVV.

CDR3 sequence reads: CASSLGQGQRNSNSPLHF. The CDR3, as DNA: TGTGCCAGCAGCTTGGGACAGGGTCAACGCAATTCTAATTCACCCCTCCACTTT. The V call is TRBV5-8, the J call TRBJ1-6, with 7 nucleotides matching TRBD1. The V gene's germline CDR1 is SGHTS and CDR2 YDEGEE. Losses at the gene ends were 0 bases for V and 6 bases for J; bases not matched to a gene: 12. The CDR3 is made up of 18 amino acids.

A single count supports this clone. V gene TRBV7-2 combines with J gene TRBJ2-5; 10 positions agree with TRBD1. This CDR3 spans 14 amino acids. The V segment lost 5 bases and the J segment 5 bases; nucleotides outside the gene matches: 5. CDR1 SGHTA and CDR2 FQGNSA come from the germline V gene. DNA of the CDR3: TGTGCCAGCAGCCCGGGACAGGGGCGGGAGACCCAGTACTTC. Translating it yields CASSPGQGRETQYF. The complete variable domain, with remaining parts taken from reference TRBV7-2 and TRBJ2-5, reads GAGVSQSPSNKVTEKGKDVELRCDPISGHTALYWYRQSLGQGLEFLIYFQGNSAPDKSGLPSDRFSAERTGGSVSTLTIQRTQQEDSAVYLCASSPGQGRETQYFGPGTRLLVL.

The table lists this clone with a count of one. V gene TRBV30 combines with J gene TRBJ1-5; D perhaps matches TRBD1 (6 bases). The germline CDR1 and CDR2 sequences are GTSNPN and SVGIG (reference sequence). This CDR3 has 13 residues. V lost 2 bases and J 6 bases, leaving 11 bases between the germline ends. The CDR3 DNA follows: TGTGCCTGGAGTTCAGGGGAGAGTCAGCCCCAGCATTTT. Amino acids: CAWSSGESQPQHF.

V and J are TRBV25-1 and TRBJ2-2; TRBD2 matches 10 bases. The V gene's germline CDR1 is MGHDK and CDR2 SYGVNS. This CDR3 spans 17 amino acids. J lost 1 base, V lost 3 bases, and 5 bases had no gene match. The CDR3 sequence is CASSDTRTSGNTGELFF. The CDR3 region has the DNA TGTGCCAGCAGTGATACCCGGACTAGCGGGAACACCGGGGAGCTGTTTTTT.

This chain joins TRBV6-5 and TRBJ2-7, with 7 bases identical to TRBD2. The ends lost 0 bases at V and 1 base at J; junction bases unmatched: 3. This CDR3 spans 15 amino acids. The germline CDR1 and CDR2 sequences are MNHEY and SVGAGI. This chain's CDR3 is CASSYSGGRSYEQYF. The CDR3 nucleotides read TGTGCCAGCAGTTACTCGGGGGGGAGATCCTACGAGCAGTACTTC.

This clone has only one observation. This rearrangement joins TRBV2 to TRBJ1-2, with 7 bases lining up with TRBD1. V was clipped by 7 bases and J by 6 bases; unmatched bases: 11. The germline V gene has CDR1 SNHLY and CDR2 FYNNEI. CDR3 size: 14 residues. The CDR3 region has the DNA TGTGCCAGCAATCCCCAGGGGGGGTTTAATGGCTACACCTTC. Its translation: CASNPQGGFNGYTF.

The chain is built from TRBV4-3 and TRBJ2-7, with 9 nucleotides matching TRBD1. Germline CDR1 and CDR2: LGHNA and YSLEER. There are 14 residues in the CDR3. After removal of 5 bases from V and 1 base from J, the junction contained 3 bases not matched to a gene. The CDR3 is CASSEGTGSYEQYF. The CDR3 DNA is TGCGCCAGCAGCGAGGGGACAGGGTCCTACGAGCAGTACTTC.

The genes are TRBV19 and TRBJ1-4; D ambiguous. The CDR3 contains 15 residues. V shed 4 bases and J shed 0 bases, with 9 bases lying between them. Germline V gene lookup returns CDR1 LNHDA and CDR2 SQIVND (reference sequence). Here the CDR3 DNA reads TGTGCCAGTAGTAGTACGGGGTCAACTAATGAAAAACTGTTTTTT. The encoded protein is CASSSTGSTNEKLFF.

The chain employs TRBV11-2 and TRBJ1-1; D gene ambiguous. The V end lost 0 bases, the J end lost 0 bases, and 5 bases lay between the germline ends. This CDR3 has 14 residues. Germline assignment: CDR1 SGHAT and CDR2 FQNNGV. This chain's CDR3 is CASSLDFMNTEAFF. The CDR3, as DNA: TGTGCCAGCAGCTTAGATTTCATGAACACTGAAGCTTTCTTT.

The rearrangement uses TRBV9 and TRBJ1-1; D ambiguous. This CDR3 spans 14 amino acids. Per germline, CDR1 SGDLS and CDR2 YYNGEE. V lost 4 bases and J 1 base, leaving 11 bases between the germline ends. The CDR3 spells CASSPGNRNTEAFF. The CDR3 DNA is TGTGCCAGCAGCCCCGGGAACAGGAACACTGAAGCTTTCTTT.

In DNA form, the CDR3 reads TGTGCCAGCAGTTATAGCCCGGACACCTCCTACGAGCAGTACTTC. Its protein is CASSYSPDTSYEQYF. The chain has TRBV6-6 and TRBJ2-7, with D possibly TRBD1 on 5 matching bases. Trimming removed 3 bases at V and 0 bases at J, with 12 bases between. The CDR3 extends over 15 amino acids. Germline V gene sequence: CDR1 MNHNY, CDR2 SVGAGI (reference sequence).

The V call is TRBV6-5, the J call TRBJ2-5; D not resolved. Germline assignment: CDR1 MNHEY and CDR2 SVGAGI. Trimming took off 11 bases at V and 3 bases at J, with 16 bases between the two ends. The length of the CDR3 is 13 residues. CDR3 residues: CAVLRLGEETQYF. CDR3 nucleotides: TGTGCCGTCCTTCGTTTAGGCGAAGAGACCCAGTACTTC.

This chain links TRBV5-4 with TRBJ2-7, with D maybe TRBD2 (5 bases). This CDR3 is 14 amino acids long. The germline V gene has CDR1 SGHNT and CDR2 YYREEE (reference sequence). V gave up 0 bases and J gave up 2 bases, with 9 bases separating them. In DNA, the CDR3 is TGTGCCAGCAGCTTGGGGCAGAGGGCCTACGAGCAGTACTTC. Residues: CASSLGQRAYEQYF.

The rearrangement links TRBV6-4 to TRBJ2-7; D is unresolved. CDR1 and CDR2 (germline): MRHNA, SNTAGT. This CDR3 has 14 amino acids. V was cut by 0 bases and J by 6 bases, with 12 bases left in between. The CDR3 DNA reads TGTGCCAGCAGTGACTCAGTAAAGGGTGGCGAGCAGTACTTC. Residues: CASSDSVKGGEQYF.

The chain combines TRBV4-1 with TRBJ2-5, with TRBD1 as a possible D gene (5 bases). The germline V gene has CDR1 MGHRA and CDR2 YSYEKL. The V gene lost 1 base and the J gene lost 7 bases, with 22 bases spanning the gap. The CDR3 contains 17 residues. The CDR3 bases are TGCGCCAGCAGCCAAGCAAGCGACAGAACCCGATTTGGGACCCAGTACTTC. It translates to CASSQASDRTRFGTQYF.